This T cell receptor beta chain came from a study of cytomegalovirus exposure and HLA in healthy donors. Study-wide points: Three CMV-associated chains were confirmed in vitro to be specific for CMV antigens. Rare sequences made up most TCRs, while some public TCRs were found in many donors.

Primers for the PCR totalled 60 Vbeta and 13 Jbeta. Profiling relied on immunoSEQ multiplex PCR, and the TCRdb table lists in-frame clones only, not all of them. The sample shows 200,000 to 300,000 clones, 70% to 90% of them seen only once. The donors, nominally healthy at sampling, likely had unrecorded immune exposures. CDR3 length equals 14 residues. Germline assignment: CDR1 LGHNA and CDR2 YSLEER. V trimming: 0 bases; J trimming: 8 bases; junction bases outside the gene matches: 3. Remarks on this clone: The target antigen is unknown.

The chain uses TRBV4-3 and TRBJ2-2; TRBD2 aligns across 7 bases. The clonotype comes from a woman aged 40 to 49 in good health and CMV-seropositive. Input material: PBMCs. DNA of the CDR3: TGCGCCAGCAGCCAAGAGGGACTATGGGGGGAGCTGTTTTTT. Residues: CASSQEGLWGELFF.